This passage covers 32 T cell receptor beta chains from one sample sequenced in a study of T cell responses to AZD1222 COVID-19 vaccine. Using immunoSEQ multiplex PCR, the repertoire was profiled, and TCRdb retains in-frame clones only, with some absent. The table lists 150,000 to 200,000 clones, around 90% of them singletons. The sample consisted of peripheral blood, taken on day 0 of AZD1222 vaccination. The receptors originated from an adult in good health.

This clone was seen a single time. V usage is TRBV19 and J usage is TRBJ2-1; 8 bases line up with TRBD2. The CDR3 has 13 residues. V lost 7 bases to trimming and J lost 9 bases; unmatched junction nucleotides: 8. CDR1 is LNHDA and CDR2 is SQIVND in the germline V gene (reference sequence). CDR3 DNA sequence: TGTGCCAGTAAAATGCGGGAGGTGGGTGAGCAGTTCTTC. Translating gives CASKMREVGEQFF.

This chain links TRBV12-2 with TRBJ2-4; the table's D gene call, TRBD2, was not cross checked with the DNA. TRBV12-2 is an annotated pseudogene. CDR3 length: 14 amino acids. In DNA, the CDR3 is TGTGCAAGTCGCACTCACGGGGTGAAAAACATTCAGTACTTC. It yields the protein CASRTHGVKNIQYF.

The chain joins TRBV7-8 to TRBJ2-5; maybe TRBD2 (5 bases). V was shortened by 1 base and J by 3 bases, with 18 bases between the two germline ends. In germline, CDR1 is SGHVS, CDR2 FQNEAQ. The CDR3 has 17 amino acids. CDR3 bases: TGTGCCAGCAGCTTAGACGCTAGCCTCGTTTACAAAGAGACCCAGTACTTC. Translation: CASSLDASLVYKETQYF. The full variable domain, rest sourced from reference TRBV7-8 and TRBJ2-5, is GAGVSQSPRYKVAKRGQDVALRCDPISGHVSLFWYQQALGQGPEFLTYFQNEAQLDKSGLPSDRFFAERPEGSVSTLKIQRTQQEDSAVYLCASSLDASLVYKETQYFGPGTRLLVL.

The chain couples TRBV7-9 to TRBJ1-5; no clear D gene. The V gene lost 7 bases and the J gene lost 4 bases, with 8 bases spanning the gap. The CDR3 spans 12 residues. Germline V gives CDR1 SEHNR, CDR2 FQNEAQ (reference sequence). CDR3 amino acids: CASTLGNQPQHF. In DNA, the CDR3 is TGTGCCAGCACTTTGGGGAATCAGCCCCAGCATTTT.

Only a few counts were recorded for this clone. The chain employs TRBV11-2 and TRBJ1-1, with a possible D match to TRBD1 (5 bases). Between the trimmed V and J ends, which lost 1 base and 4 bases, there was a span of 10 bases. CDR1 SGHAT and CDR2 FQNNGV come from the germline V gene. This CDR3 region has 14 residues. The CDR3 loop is CASSLGGGGTEAFF. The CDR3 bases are TGTGCCAGCAGCTTAGGGGGCGGAGGCACTGAAGCTTTCTTT.

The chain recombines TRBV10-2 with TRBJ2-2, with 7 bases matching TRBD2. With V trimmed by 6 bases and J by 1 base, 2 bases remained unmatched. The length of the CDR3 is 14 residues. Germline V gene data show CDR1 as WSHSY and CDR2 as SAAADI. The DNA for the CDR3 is TGCGCCAGCAGGAGCGGGGAGAACACCGGGGAGCTGTTTTTT. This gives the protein CASRSGENTGELFF.

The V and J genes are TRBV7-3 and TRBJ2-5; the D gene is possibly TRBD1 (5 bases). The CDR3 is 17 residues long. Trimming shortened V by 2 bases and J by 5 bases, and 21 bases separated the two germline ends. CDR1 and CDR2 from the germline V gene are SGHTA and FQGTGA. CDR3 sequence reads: CASSLLGRDSPRETQYF. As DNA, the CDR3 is TGTGCCAGCAGCTTACTGGGGCGAGACAGCCCTCGGGAGACCCAGTACTTC. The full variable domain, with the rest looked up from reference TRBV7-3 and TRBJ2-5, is GAGVSQTPSNKVTEKGKYVELRCDPISGHTALYWYRQSLGQGPEFLIYFQGTGAADDSGLPNDRFFAVRPEGSVSTLKIQRTERGDSAVYLCASSLLGRDSPRETQYFGPGTRLLVL.

CDR3 sequence (DNA): TGTGCCAGCGCGGGAGGGGATTTTGGAGCCACTGAAGCTTTCTTT. Translated: CASAGGDFGATEAFF. The chain uses TRBV9 and TRBJ1-1; possibly TRBD1 for D (5 bases). Trimming took 7 bases from V and 4 from J, leaving 20 bases between them. The germline CDR1 and CDR2 sequences are SGDLS and YYNGEE. The CDR3 contains 15 residues.

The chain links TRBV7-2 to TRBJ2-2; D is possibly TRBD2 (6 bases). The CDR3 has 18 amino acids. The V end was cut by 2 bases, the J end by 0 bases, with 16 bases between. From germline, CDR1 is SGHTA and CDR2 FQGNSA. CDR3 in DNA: TGTGCCAGCAGCTTACCGGGACTCGCTATCCCGAACACCGGGGAGCTGTTTTTT. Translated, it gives CASSLPGLAIPNTGELFF.

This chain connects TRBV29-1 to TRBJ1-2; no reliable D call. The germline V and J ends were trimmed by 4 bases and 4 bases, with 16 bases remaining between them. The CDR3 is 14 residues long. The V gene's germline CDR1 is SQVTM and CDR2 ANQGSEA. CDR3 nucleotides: TGCAGCGTTGCTCCGACCGGGCCCACCTATGGCTACACCTTC. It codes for CSVAPTGPTYGYTF.

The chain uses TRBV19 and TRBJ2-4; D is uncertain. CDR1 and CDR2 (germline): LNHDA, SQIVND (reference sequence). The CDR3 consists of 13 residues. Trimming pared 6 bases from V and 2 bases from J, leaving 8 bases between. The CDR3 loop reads CASREGPKNIQYF. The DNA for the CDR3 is TGTGCCAGTAGGGAAGGGCCCAAAAACATTCAGTACTTC.

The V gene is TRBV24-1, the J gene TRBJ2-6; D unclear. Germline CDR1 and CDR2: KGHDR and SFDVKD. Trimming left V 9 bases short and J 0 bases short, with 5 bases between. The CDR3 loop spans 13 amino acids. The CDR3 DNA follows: TGTGCCACCGGAAGCTCTGGGGCCAACGTCCTGACTTTC. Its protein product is CATGSSGANVLTF.

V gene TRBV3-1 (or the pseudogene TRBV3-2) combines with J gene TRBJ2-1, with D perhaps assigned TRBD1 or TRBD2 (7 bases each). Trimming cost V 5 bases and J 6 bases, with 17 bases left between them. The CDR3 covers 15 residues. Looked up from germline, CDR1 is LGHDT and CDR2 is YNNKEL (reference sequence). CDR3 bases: TGTGCCAGCAGCTCCCAGGGGGGGTCGGGCAATGAGCAGTTCTTC. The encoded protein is CASSSQGGSGNEQFF.

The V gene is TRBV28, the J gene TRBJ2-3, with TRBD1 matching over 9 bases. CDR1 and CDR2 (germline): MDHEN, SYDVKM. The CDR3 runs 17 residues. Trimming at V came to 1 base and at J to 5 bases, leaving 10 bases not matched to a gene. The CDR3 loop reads CASSLSPDRGVGDTQYF. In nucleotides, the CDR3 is TGTGCCAGCAGTTTATCCCCGGACAGGGGCGTCGGAGATACGCAGTATTTT.

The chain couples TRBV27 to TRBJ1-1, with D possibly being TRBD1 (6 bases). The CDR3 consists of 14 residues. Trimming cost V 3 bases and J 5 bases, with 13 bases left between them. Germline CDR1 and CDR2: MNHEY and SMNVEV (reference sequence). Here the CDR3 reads CASSFPGGETEAFF. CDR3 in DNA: TGTGCCAGCAGTTTCCCCGGGGGCGAGACTGAAGCTTTCTTT.

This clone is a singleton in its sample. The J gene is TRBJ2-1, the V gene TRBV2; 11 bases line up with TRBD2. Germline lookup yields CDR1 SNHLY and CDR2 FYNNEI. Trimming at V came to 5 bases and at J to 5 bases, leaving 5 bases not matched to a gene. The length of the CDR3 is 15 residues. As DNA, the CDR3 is TGTGCCAGCAGTTCCGGGACTAGCGGCAACAATGAGCAGTTCTTC. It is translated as CASSSGTSGNNEQFF.

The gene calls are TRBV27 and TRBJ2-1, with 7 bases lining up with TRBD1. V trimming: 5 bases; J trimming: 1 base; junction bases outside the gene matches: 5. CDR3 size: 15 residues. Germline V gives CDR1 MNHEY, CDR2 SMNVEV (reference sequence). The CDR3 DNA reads TGTGCCAGCAGTCCCGACAGGGAGTCCTACAATGAGCAGTTCTTC. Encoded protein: CASSPDRESYNEQFF.

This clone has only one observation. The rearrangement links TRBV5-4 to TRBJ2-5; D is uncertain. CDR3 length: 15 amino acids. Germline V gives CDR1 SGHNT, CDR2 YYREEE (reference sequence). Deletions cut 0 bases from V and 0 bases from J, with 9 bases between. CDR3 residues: CASSLAGDYQETQYF. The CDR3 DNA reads TGTGCCAGCAGCTTGGCAGGTGATTACCAAGAGACCCAGTACTTC. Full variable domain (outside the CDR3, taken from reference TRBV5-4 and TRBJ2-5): ETGVTQSPTHLIKTRGQQVTLRCSSQSGHNTVSWYQQALGQGPQFIFQYYREEENGRGNFPPRFSGLQFPNYSSELNVNALELDDSALYLCASSLAGDYQETQYFGPGTRLLVL.

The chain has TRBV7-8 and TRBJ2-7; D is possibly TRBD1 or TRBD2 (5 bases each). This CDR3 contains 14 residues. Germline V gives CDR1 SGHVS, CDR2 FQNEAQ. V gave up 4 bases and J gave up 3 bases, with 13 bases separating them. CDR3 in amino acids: CASSSRDGVYEQYF. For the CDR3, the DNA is TGTGCCAGCAGCTCCCGGGACGGAGTCTACGAGCAGTACTTC.

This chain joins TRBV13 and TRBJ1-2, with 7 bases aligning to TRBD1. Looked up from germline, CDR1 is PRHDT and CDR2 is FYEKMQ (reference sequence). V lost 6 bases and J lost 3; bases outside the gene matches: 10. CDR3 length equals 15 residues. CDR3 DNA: TGTGCCAGCAGGCCCCCGGACAGGAGGTACTATGGCTACACCTTC. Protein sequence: CASRPPDRRYYGYTF.

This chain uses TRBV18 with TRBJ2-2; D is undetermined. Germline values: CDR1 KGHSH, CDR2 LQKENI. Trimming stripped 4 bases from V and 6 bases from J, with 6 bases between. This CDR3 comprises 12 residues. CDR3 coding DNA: TGTGCCAGCTCACGCTTCGCCGGGGAGCTGTTTTTT. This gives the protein CASSRFAGELFF. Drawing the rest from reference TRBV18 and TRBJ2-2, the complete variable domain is NAGVMQNPRHLVRRRGQEARLRCSPMKGHSHVYWYRQLPEEGLKFMVYLQKENIIDESGMPKERFSAEFPKEGPSILRIQQVVRGDSAAYFCASSRFAGELFFGEGSRLTVL.

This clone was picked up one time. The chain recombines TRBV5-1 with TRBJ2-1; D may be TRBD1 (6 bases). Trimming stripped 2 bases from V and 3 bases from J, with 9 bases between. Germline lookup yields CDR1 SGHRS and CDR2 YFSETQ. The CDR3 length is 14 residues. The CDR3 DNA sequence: TGCGCCAGCAGCTTCCTGGACAGCTACAATGAGCAGTTCTTC. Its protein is CASSFLDSYNEQFF.

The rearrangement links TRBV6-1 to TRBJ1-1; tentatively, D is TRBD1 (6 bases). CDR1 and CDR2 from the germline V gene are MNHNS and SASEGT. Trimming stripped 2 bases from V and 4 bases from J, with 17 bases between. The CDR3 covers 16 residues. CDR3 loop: CASSEFPTGRGTEAFF. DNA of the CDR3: TGTGCCAGCAGTGAATTCCCGACAGGAAGGGGCACTGAAGCTTTCTTT.

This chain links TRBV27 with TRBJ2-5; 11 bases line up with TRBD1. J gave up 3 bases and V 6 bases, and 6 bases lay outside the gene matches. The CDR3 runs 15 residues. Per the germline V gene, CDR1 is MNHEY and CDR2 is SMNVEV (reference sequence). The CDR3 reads CASRHGQGAEETQYF. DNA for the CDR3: TGTGCCAGCAGACACGGACAGGGGGCCGAAGAGACCCAGTACTTC.

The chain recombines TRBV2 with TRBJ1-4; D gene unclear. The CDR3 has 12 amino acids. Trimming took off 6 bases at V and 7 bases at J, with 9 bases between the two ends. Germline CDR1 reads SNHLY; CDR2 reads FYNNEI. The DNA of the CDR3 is TGTGCCAGCAGAACCTCGGGTGAAAAACTGTTTTTT. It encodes CASRTSGEKLFF.

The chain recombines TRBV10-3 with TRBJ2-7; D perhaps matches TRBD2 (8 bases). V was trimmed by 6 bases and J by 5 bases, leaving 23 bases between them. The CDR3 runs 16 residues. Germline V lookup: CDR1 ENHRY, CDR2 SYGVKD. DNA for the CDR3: TGTGCCATCAGCCCCGGGAGGGGAGGGGGCGCTGACGAGCAGTACTTC. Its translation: CAISPGRGGGADEQYF.

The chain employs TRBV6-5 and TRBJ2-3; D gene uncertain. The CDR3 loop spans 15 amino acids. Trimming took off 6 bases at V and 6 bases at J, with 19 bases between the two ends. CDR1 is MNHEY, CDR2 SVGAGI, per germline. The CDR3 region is CASRGTVGDPDTQYF. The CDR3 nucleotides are TGTGCCAGCAGGGGAACCGTCGGTGATCCTGATACGCAGTATTTT.

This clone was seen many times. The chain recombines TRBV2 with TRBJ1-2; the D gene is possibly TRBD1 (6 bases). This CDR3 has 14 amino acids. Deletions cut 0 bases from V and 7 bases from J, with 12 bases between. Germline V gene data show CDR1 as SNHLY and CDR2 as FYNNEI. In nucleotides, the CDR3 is TGTGCCAGCAGTGAAGCGCTAGGGGGATTTGGCTACACCTTC. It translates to CASSEALGGFGYTF. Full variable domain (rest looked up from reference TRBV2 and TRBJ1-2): EPEVTQTPSHQVTQMGQEVILRCVPISNHLYFYWYRQILGQKVEFLVSFYNNEISEKSEIFDDQFSVERPDGSNFTLKIRSTKLEDSAMYFCASSEALGGFGYTFGSGTRLTVV.

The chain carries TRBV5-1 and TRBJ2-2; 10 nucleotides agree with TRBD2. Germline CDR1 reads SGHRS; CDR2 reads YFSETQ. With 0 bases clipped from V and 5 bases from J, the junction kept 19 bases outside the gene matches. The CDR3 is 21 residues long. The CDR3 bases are TGCGCCAGCAGCTTGGTCCCTAGGCTAGCGGGAGTTTTGTCGGGAACCGGGGAGCTGTTTTTT. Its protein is CASSLVPRLAGVLSGTGELFF. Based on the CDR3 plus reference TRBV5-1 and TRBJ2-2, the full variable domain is KAGVTQTPRYLIKTRGQQVTLSCSPISGHRSVSWYQQTPGQGLQFLFEYFSETQRNKGNFPGRFSGRQFSNSRSEMNVSTLELGDSALYLCASSLVPRLAGVLSGTGELFFGEGSRLTVL.

CDR3 coding DNA: TGTGCCAGCCACCAGTCAGGGCAGAGTAGCAATCAGCCCCAGCATTTT. Translated: CASHQSGQSSNQPQHF. The rearrangement links TRBV28 to TRBJ1-5, with a possible D match to TRBD1 (5 bases). The V gene's germline CDR1 is MDHEN and CDR2 SYDVKM. The CDR3 has 16 residues. Trimming left V 8 bases short and J 0 bases short, with 17 bases between.

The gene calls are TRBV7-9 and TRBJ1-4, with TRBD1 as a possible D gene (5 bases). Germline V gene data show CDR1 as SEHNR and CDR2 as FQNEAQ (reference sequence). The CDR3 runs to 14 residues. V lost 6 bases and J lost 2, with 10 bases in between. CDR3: CASRKGSTNEKLFF. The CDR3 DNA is TGTGCCAGCAGAAAGGGGTCGACTAATGAAAAACTGTTTTTT.

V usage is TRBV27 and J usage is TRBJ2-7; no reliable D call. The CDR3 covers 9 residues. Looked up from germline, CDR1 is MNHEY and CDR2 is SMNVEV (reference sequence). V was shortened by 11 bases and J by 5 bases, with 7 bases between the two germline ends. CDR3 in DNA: TGTGCCCATCGTCACGAGCAGTACTTC. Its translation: CAHRHEQYF.